These 21 T cell receptor beta chains came from one sample sequenced in a study of cytomegalovirus exposure and HLA in healthy donors. The PCR ran on 60 Vbeta and 13 Jbeta primers. Using immunoSEQ multiplex PCR, the repertoire was profiled, and TCRdb retains in-frame clones only, with some absent. The table lists about 200,000 clones, approximately 86% of them singletons. Sequencing was performed on PBMCs. The receptors originated from a woman between 18 and 29 years old in good health and CMV-seronegative.

The gene calls are TRBV5-1 and TRBJ2-7; 7 bases fit TRBD2. The CDR3 consists of 14 residues. V gave up 2 bases and J gave up 6 bases; unmatched junction bases: 8. Germline V gene data show CDR1 as SGHRS and CDR2 as YFSETQ. In DNA, the CDR3 is TGCGCCAGCAGCTTCTCTAGCGGAGCCCGCGAGCAGTACTTC. It codes for CASSFSSGAREQYF.

The chain employs TRBV7-9 and TRBJ2-5; tentatively, D is TRBD2 (6 bases). From germline, CDR1 is SEHNR and CDR2 FQNEAQ (reference sequence). The CDR3 loop spans 13 amino acids. The germline V and J ends were trimmed by 1 base and 7 bases, with 10 bases remaining between them. CDR3 protein: CASSLERRGTQYF. DNA of the CDR3: TGTGCCAGCAGCTTAGAAAGGAGGGGGACCCAGTACTTC.

This rearrangement joins TRBV12-5 to TRBJ1-3, with D perhaps matching TRBD1 (5 bases). Germline loops: CDR1 LGHNT, CDR2 FRNRAP. The CDR3 has 17 amino acids. Trimming removed 5 bases at V and 2 bases at J, with 19 bases between. The DNA of the CDR3 is TGTGCTAGTGGTCCCGATGACTTGAGCAGGGCTGGAAACACCATATATTTT. Its translation is CASGPDDLSRAGNTIYF. The full variable domain, with the rest looked up from reference TRBV12-5 and TRBJ1-3, is DARVTQTPRHKVTEMGQEVTMRCQPILGHNTVFWYRQTMMQGLELLAYFRNRAPLDDSGMPKDRFSAEMPDATLATLKIQPSEPRDSAVYFCASGPDDLSRAGNTIYFGEGSWLTVV.

This clone was seen just once. The chain recombines TRBV5-4 with TRBJ2-6; maybe TRBD1 (6 bases). Germline values: CDR1 SGHNT, CDR2 YYREEE (reference sequence). The CDR3 length is 17 residues. The V end lost 6 bases, the J end lost 0 bases, and 16 bases lay between the germline ends. The CDR3 DNA is TGTGCCAGCACCCCGACAGGAGGCGACTCTGGGGCCAACGTCCTGACTTTC. It is translated as CASTPTGGDSGANVLTF.

The chain employs TRBV7-2 and TRBJ2-7, with D perhaps matching TRBD1 (6 bases). Germline V gene sequence: CDR1 SGHTA, CDR2 FQGNSA. Trimming took 5 bases from V and 3 from J, leaving 17 bases between them. The CDR3 extends over 15 amino acids. The CDR3 sequence: CASSRGTTGNYEQYF. CDR3 bases: TGTGCCAGCAGCCGTGGAACGACAGGAAACTACGAGCAGTACTTC.

The chain uses TRBV7-2 and TRBJ1-4, with D perhaps TRBD1 (5 bases). Looked up from germline, CDR1 is SGHTA and CDR2 is FQGNSA. Trimming shortened V by 5 bases and J by 0 bases, and 10 bases separated the two germline ends. The CDR3 is 15 residues long. CDR3 protein: CASSPDRTTNEKLFF. The CDR3 DNA is TGTGCCAGCAGCCCCGACAGAACAACTAATGAAAAACTGTTTTTT.

This sequence joins TRBV2 and TRBJ2-3; 7 bases fit TRBD2. The CDR3 is 14 amino acids. The V and J ends lost 4 bases and 6 bases, in that order; junction bases with no gene match: 7. The germline gives CDR1 SNHLY, CDR2 FYNNEI. The CDR3 reads CASSVGGGGDTQYF. DNA for the CDR3: TGTGCCAGCAGTGTGGGCGGGGGTGGCGATACGCAGTATTTT. Looking up the rest from reference TRBV2 and TRBJ2-3 gives the full variable domain: EPEVTQTPSHQVTQMGQEVILRCVPISNHLYFYWYRQILGQKVEFLVSFYNNEISEKSEIFDDQFSVERPDGSNFTLKIRSTKLEDSAMYFCASSVGGGGDTQYFGPGTRLTVL.

The V and J genes are TRBV2 and TRBJ2-3; 12 bases are shared with TRBD2. The V and J ends lost 4 bases and 4 bases, in that order; junction bases with no gene match: 6. Germline V gene sequence: CDR1 SNHLY, CDR2 FYNNEI. The CDR3 runs to 16 residues. The CDR3 region is CASSATSGGPPDTQYF. The CDR3 DNA reads TGTGCCAGCAGTGCGACTAGCGGGGGCCCCCCAGATACGCAGTATTTT.

J is TRBJ1-5 and V is TRBV18; 9 nucleotides agree with TRBD1. With 7 bases clipped from V and 6 bases from J, the junction kept 7 bases outside the gene matches. The CDR3 runs to 14 residues. CDR1 KGHSH and CDR2 LQKENI come from the germline V gene. The CDR3 DNA follows: TGTGCCAGCTTAAGGGACAGGGAGGTTCAGCCCCAGCATTTT. Encoded protein: CASLRDREVQPQHF.

The chain uses TRBV7-9 and TRBJ2-3, with D perhaps matching TRBD1 (5 bases). CDR3 length equals 13 residues. Germline values: CDR1 SEHNR, CDR2 FQNEAQ (reference sequence). The ends were cut back, 1 base at V and 5 bases at J, with 7 bases in the middle. The DNA for the CDR3 is TGTGCCAGCAGCTTAGATCAGGGAGATACGCAGTATTTT. Its translation: CASSLDQGDTQYF.

CDR3 amino acids: CASPKGEPQETQYF. The CDR3 DNA follows: TGTGCAAGTCCCAAAGGAGAACCACAAGAGACCCAGTACTTC. The V and J genes are TRBV12-2 and TRBJ2-5; the table assigns TRBD2, which was not confirmed against the DNA. TRBV12-2 is a listed pseudogene. The CDR3 has 14 residues.

The rearrangement joins TRBV27 to TRBJ2-1; maybe TRBD1 (5 bases). CDR3 length equals 14 residues. V lost 1 base and J 7 bases, leaving 11 bases between the germline ends. Germline assignment: CDR1 MNHEY and CDR2 SMNVEV (reference sequence). In DNA form, the CDR3 reads TGTGCCAGCAGTTTATTAGGCAGGGTGAATGAGCAGTTCTTC. It encodes CASSLLGRVNEQFF.

This chain uses TRBV6-5 with TRBJ1-2, with D uncertain. Germline-derived CDR1 and CDR2 are MNHEY and SVGAGI. V was cut by 6 bases and J by 3 bases, with 11 bases left in between. The CDR3 length is 13 residues. The CDR3 is CASRPTLYYGYTF. Written as DNA, the CDR3 is TGTGCCAGCAGACCGACACTTTACTATGGCTACACCTTC.

The chain recombines TRBV9 with TRBJ1-5, with D perhaps matching TRBD1 (6 bases). The germline CDR1 and CDR2 sequences are SGDLS and YYNGEE. The CDR3 sequence is 14 residues long. The germline V and J ends were trimmed by 1 base and 7 bases, with 12 bases remaining between them. The CDR3 reads CASSVSGTSQPQHF. The CDR3 nucleotides read TGTGCCAGCAGCGTATCCGGGACATCCCAGCCCCAGCATTTT.

The J gene is TRBJ1-4, the V gene TRBV6-5; D may be TRBD1 (6 bases). Trimming removed 2 bases at V and 8 bases at J, with 15 bases between. From germline, CDR1 is MNHEY and CDR2 SVGAGI. The CDR3 loop spans 15 amino acids. The CDR3 loop reads CASSYGGREGEKLFF. The CDR3 DNA reads TGTGCCAGCAGTTACGGGGGCAGGGAGGGCGAAAAACTGTTTTTT.

Concerning this clone itself: One junction end disagrees with the germline gene, perhaps due to a read error. The sample carries other DNA sequences with the same CDR3. The chain combines TRBV29-1 with TRBJ2-7; D is possibly TRBD1 (6 bases). Germline lookup yields CDR1 SQVTM and CDR2 ANQGSEA. The CDR3 covers 14 residues. The CDR3: CSVVPGHSSYEQYF. CDR3 bases: TGCAGCGTAGTCCCGGGACATAGCTCCTACGAACAGTACTTC.

The chain employs TRBV5-1 and TRBJ2-1; D possibly corresponds to TRBD1 (7 bases). This CDR3 spans 14 amino acids. V was cut by 6 bases and J by 4 bases, with 14 bases left in between. Germline CDR1 reads SGHRS; CDR2 reads YFSETQ. The CDR3 loop reads CASTAAGGYNEQFF. CDR3 in DNA: TGCGCCAGCACGGCGGCAGGGGGGTACAATGAGCAGTTCTTC.

The chain joins TRBV6-1 to TRBJ2-7; 10 nucleotides align to TRBD1. The CDR3 spans 16 residues. Germline V gene lookup returns CDR1 MNHNS and CDR2 SASEGT. V gave up 0 bases and J gave up 1 base; unmatched junction bases: 3. Here the CDR3 DNA reads TGTGCCAGCAGTGAAGCGGGGACAGGGGCTTCCTACGAGCAGTACTTC. As protein: CASSEAGTGASYEQYF.

The chain uses TRBV27 and TRBJ1-2; TRBD1 might be the D (5 bases). CDR1 MNHEY and CDR2 SMNVEV come from the germline V gene (reference sequence). Trimming removed 3 bases from V and 2 bases from J, with 10 bases in between. The CDR3 consists of 14 residues. CDR3 residues: CASSFQRGNYGYTF. As DNA, the CDR3 is TGTGCCAGCAGTTTCCAAAGGGGAAACTATGGCTACACCTTC.

CDR3 coding DNA: TGTGCCAGCAGTTTATCTAGGGGGGACAGGCCGAGCACTGAAGCTTTCTTT. As protein: CASSLSRGDRPSTEAFF. This rearrangement joins TRBV27 to TRBJ1-1, with 8 bases lining up with TRBD1. The CDR3 spans 17 residues. The trim removed 0 bases at V and 4 bases at J, leaving 10 bases unmatched. Germline CDR1 is MNHEY and CDR2 is SMNVEV (reference sequence).

This chain connects TRBV4-3 to TRBJ2-1, with 8 bases identical to TRBD1. Germline V lookup: CDR1 LGHNA, CDR2 YSLEER. Trimming at V came to 3 bases and at J to 5 bases, leaving 3 bases not matched to a gene. The CDR3 is 14 amino acids. CDR3 region: CASSQGQADNEQFF. In DNA, the CDR3 is TGCGCCAGCAGCCAGGGACAGGCAGACAATGAGCAGTTCTTC.